A single sample gave rise to the 21 T cell receptor beta chains below, sequenced in a study of blood T cell repertoires in COVID-19. Data came from immunoSEQ multiplex PCR; TCRdb stores just in-frame clones and leaves some out. This table holds about 200,000 clones, 79% found once. Sequencing input: peripheral blood. The source of these receptors is a woman aged 40 to 49 with COVID-19, enrolled during active disease.

This clone showed up just once. The CDR3: CAWSMGAGGSNQPQHF. CDR3 nucleotide sequence: TGTGCCTGGAGTATGGGGGCGGGTGGTAGCAATCAGCCCCAGCATTTT. V usage is TRBV30 and J usage is TRBJ1-5; tentatively, D is TRBD1 (6 bases). Germline V gene sequence: CDR1 GTSNPN, CDR2 SVGIG (reference sequence). V lost 2 bases, J lost 0 bases, and 14 bases lay in between. The CDR3 is 16 residues long.

The chain carries TRBV11-2 and TRBJ1-2; D is unresolved. The length of the CDR3 is 13 residues. Germline V gene lookup returns CDR1 SGHAT and CDR2 FQNNGV. V lost 5 bases and J 4 bases, leaving 11 bases between the germline ends. CDR3 sequence (DNA): TGTGCCAGCAGCCCACGGGTTTTCTATGGCTACACCTTC. It yields the protein CASSPRVFYGYTF.

The chain is built from TRBV20-1 and TRBJ1-4; tentative D call: TRBD1 (5 bases). The ends were cut back, 4 bases at V and 6 bases at J, with 6 bases in the middle. The CDR3 consists of 11 residues. Germline CDR1 DFQATT, CDR2 SNEGSKA (reference sequence). The CDR3 spells CSAIRDEKLFF. The CDR3 nucleotides read TGCAGTGCTATCAGGGATGAAAAACTGTTTTTT.

V usage is TRBV4-1 and J usage is TRBJ2-1, with 8 bases lining up with TRBD2. This CDR3 spans 18 amino acids. V was clipped by 4 bases and J by 4 bases; unmatched bases: 15. Germline V gene sequence: CDR1 MGHRA, CDR2 YSYEKL. CDR3 in amino acids: CASSPRGERERNYNEQFF. CDR3 in DNA: TGCGCCAGCAGCCCAAGGGGGGAGCGGGAGAGAAATTACAATGAGCAGTTCTTC.

CDR3 sequence (DNA): TGTGCCAGCAGCCGGGACAGGGTACGGAATGAGCAGTTCTTC. Amino acid sequence: CASSRDRVRNEQFF. V usage is TRBV27 and J usage is TRBJ2-1; 9 positions match TRBD1. The CDR3 loop spans 14 amino acids. CDR1 is MNHEY, CDR2 SMNVEV, per germline (reference sequence). J was trimmed by 7 bases and V by 6 bases; bases with no gene match: 7.

The chain couples TRBV9 to TRBJ2-1; TRBD2 matches at 7 bases. Per germline, CDR1 SGDLS and CDR2 YYNGEE. This CDR3 comprises 20 residues. V dropped 3 bases and J dropped 1; count of bases not matched to a gene: 19. CDR3 bases: TGTGCCAGCAGCGGTGACAGCCCCTTTTGGGCGGGAGAATCCTACAATGAGCAGTTCTTC. It specifies CASSGDSPFWAGESYNEQFF.

The rearrangement joins TRBV6-5 to TRBJ2-2, with TRBD2 identical over 8 bases. The CDR3 sequence is 15 residues long. Germline assignment: CDR1 MNHEY and CDR2 SVGAGI. J was trimmed by 6 bases and V by 7 bases; bases with no gene match: 10. As DNA, the CDR3 is TGTGCCAGCACGTATACAGCGGGAGTTTCCGGGGAGCTGTTTTTT. Translation: CASTYTAGVSGELFF.

The chain uses TRBV19 and TRBJ2-7; perhaps TRBD2 as D (6 bases). This CDR3 has 12 amino acids. The V gene lost 3 bases and the J gene lost 5 bases, with 8 bases spanning the gap. Per the germline V gene, CDR1 is LNHDA and CDR2 is SQIVND (reference sequence). The CDR3 DNA is TGTGCCAGTAGTATGGGCGGGGACGAGCAGTACTTC. It is translated as CASSMGGDEQYF.

This clone was seen more than once but under ten times. V usage is TRBV6-5 and J usage is TRBJ2-5, with 11 bases fitting TRBD2. J gave up 5 bases and V 11 bases, and 10 bases lay outside the gene matches. This CDR3 region has 14 residues. Germline CDR1 is MNHEY and CDR2 is SVGAGI. CDR3 DNA: TGTGCCGGAGGCCGACTAGCGGGACCCGAGACCCAGTACTTC. Its translation: CAGGRLAGPETQYF.

This clone was observed once. The chain couples TRBV3-1 (or the pseudogene TRBV3-2) to TRBJ1-1; D perhaps matches TRBD1 (5 bases). The germline V and J ends were trimmed by 1 base and 2 bases, with 11 bases remaining between them. Germline values: CDR1 LGHDT, CDR2 YNNKEL (reference sequence). This CDR3 comprises 15 residues. The CDR3 region has the DNA TGTGCCAGCAGCCAAGGTGCGACAGTTAACACTGAAGCTTTCTTT. Protein: CASSQGATVNTEAFF.

The chain joins TRBV25-1 to TRBJ1-2, with D hard to call. The V end lost 7 bases, the J end lost 4 bases, and 13 bases lay between the germline ends. Germline V gene lookup returns CDR1 MGHDK and CDR2 SYGVNS. The CDR3 is 13 amino acids. Here the CDR3 reads CASTQFEGYGYTF. The CDR3, as DNA: TGTGCCAGCACCCAATTTGAGGGCTATGGCTACACCTTC.

V is TRBV29-1 and J is TRBJ2-3, with 11 nucleotides matching TRBD2. The CDR3 contains 15 residues. J was trimmed by 6 bases and V by 7 bases; bases with no gene match: 12. Germline values: CDR1 SQVTM, CDR2 ANQGSEA. CDR3 bases: TGCAGCGCCGAACAGGGAGCTAGCGGGAGGGATACGCAGTATTTT. It specifies CSAEQGASGRDTQYF.

The chain links TRBV4-2 to TRBJ1-6; 8 nucleotides line up with TRBD1. The CDR3 length is 14 residues. The germline V gene encodes CDR1 LGHNA and CDR2 YNFKEQ. Trimming removed 1 base from V and 9 bases from J; junction bases left unmatched: 2. Here the CDR3 reads CASSQAGGPSPLHF. CDR3 nucleotide sequence: TGTGCCAGCAGCCAAGCAGGGGGCCCTTCACCCCTCCACTTT.

The chain joins TRBV11-3 to TRBJ2-1; 14 positions agree with TRBD2. The CDR3 runs 16 residues. V dropped 6 bases and J dropped 9; count of bases not matched to a gene: 10. CDR1 and CDR2 from the germline V gene are SGHNT and YENEEA. The CDR3 DNA sequence: TGTGCCAGCAGTCGCAGGTGGACTAGCGGGAGGAGTGAGCAGTTCTTC. It yields the protein CASSRRWTSGRSEQFF.

This rearrangement joins TRBV21-1 to TRBJ2-3; the table calls TRBD1, which could not be checked here. TRBV21-1 is a pseudogene locus. The CDR3 is made up of 14 amino acids. CDR3 amino acids: CASIDTLAPGTQYF. The CDR3, as DNA: TGTGCCAGCATCGACACCCTCGCCCCAGGTACGCAGTATTTT.

The rearrangement joins TRBV23-1 to TRBJ1-5; D gene unclear. TRBV23-1 is marked as an open reading frame, function uncertain. The CDR3 is 16 amino acids. V lost 4 bases, J lost 0 bases, and 13 bases lay in between. DNA for the CDR3: TGCGCCAGCAGTCTGTTGGCAAACCATAGCAATCAGCCCCAGCATTTT. Protein product: CASSLLANHSNQPQHF.

The chain combines TRBV6-1 with TRBJ1-2; D not certain. CDR1 and CDR2 (germline): MNHNS, SASEGT. The germline V and J ends were trimmed by 3 bases and 7 bases, with 15 bases remaining between them. The CDR3 runs 14 residues. DNA for the CDR3: TGTGCCAGCAGTGACAGTTTCAGGCGGGGTGGCTACACCTTC. This encodes CASSDSFRRGGYTF.

This chain links TRBV7-2 with TRBJ2-1; TRBD2 is a possible D gene (7 bases). Germline-derived CDR1 and CDR2 are SGHTA and FQGNSA. The CDR3 is made up of 15 amino acids. V was trimmed by 5 bases and J by 9 bases, leaving 20 bases between them. The CDR3 coding sequence is TGTGCCAGCAGCCCGAAGGGGGGGGAGGTAGGTGAGCAGTTCTTC. Encoded protein: CASSPKGGEVGEQFF. The full variable domain, rest sourced from reference TRBV7-2 and TRBJ2-1, is GAGVSQSPSNKVTEKGKDVELRCDPISGHTALYWYRQSLGQGLEFLIYFQGNSAPDKSGLPSDRFSAERTGGSVSTLTIQRTQQEDSAVYLCASSPKGGEVGEQFFGPGTRLTVL.

This clone was picked up many times. The chain uses TRBV6-6 and TRBJ1-1, with D perhaps TRBD1 (6 bases). With 3 bases removed from V and 5 bases from J, the gap between germline ends came to 19 bases. The CDR3 has 16 residues. Looked up from germline, CDR1 is MNHNY and CDR2 is SVGAGI (reference sequence). CDR3 amino acids: CASSYPEQGIWTEAFF. In DNA form, the CDR3 reads TGTGCCAGCAGTTATCCTGAGCAGGGGATTTGGACTGAAGCTTTCTTT.

This clone was seen a handful of times. This sequence joins TRBV27 and TRBJ2-7; possibly TRBD1 for D (5 bases). Per the germline V gene, CDR1 is MNHEY and CDR2 is SMNVEV (reference sequence). With 2 bases removed from V and 3 bases from J, the gap between germline ends came to 8 bases. This CDR3 spans 13 amino acids. The CDR3 nucleotides read TGTGCCAGCAGTTTAGGACACCGCTACGAGCAGTACTTC. It encodes CASSLGHRYEQYF.

The rearrangement uses TRBV14 and TRBJ2-4; the D gene is possibly TRBD2 (6 bases). CDR3 length: 14 amino acids. V lost 8 bases and J lost 16, with 27 bases in between. Germline V CDR1 and CDR2: SGHDN, FVKESK. CDR3: CASWALRYGTRRYF. The CDR3 bases are TGTGCCAGCTGGGCTCTCCGATACGGGACTCGGCGATACTTC. Filled out from reference TRBV14 and TRBJ2-4, the complete variable domain reads EAGVTQFPSHSVIEKGQTVTLRCDPISGHDNLYWYRRVMGKEIKFLLHFVKESKQDESGMPNNRFLAERTGGTYSTLKVQPAELEDSGVYFCASWALRYGTRRYFGAGTRLSVL.